This TCR beta chain was captured by sequencing in a study of cytomegalovirus exposure and HLA in healthy donors. A multiplex PCR was run with 60 Vbeta primers and 13 Jbeta primers. TCRdb's copy holds only in-frame clones and misses some; the assay was immunoSEQ multiplex PCR. Of 60,000 to 80,000 clones listed, over 50% are singletons. The CDR3 spans 15 residues. The V gene end was trimmed by 2 bases and the J gene end by 5 bases; junction bases not matched to a gene: 5. CDR1 is MGHRA and CDR2 is YSYEKL in the germline V gene. Sequenced: PBMCs. The sequence was collected from a man aged 25 to 45 in good health and CMV-seronegative. The gene calls are TRBV4-1 and TRBJ2-5, with 10 bases aligning to TRBD2. The DNA for the CDR3 is TGCGCCAGCAGCCAACTAGCGGGGGTGTGGGAGACCCAGTACTTC. This sequence encodes CASSQLAGVWETQYF.